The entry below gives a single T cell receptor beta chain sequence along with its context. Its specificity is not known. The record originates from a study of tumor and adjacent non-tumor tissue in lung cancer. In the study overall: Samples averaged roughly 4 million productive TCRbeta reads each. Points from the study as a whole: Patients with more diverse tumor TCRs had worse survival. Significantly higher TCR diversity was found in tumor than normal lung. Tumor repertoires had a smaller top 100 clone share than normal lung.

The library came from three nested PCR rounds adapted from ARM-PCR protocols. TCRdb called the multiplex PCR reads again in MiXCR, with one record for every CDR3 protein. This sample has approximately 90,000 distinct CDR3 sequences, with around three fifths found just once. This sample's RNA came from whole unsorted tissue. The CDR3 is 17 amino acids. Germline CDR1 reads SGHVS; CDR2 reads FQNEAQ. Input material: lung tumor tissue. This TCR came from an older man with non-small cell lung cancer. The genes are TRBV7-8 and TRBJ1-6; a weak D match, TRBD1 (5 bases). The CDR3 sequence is CTGRRGGHGYNNSPLHF. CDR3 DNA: TGTACCGGCAGGCGGGGCGGCCATGGCTACAATAATTCACCCCTCCACTTT.